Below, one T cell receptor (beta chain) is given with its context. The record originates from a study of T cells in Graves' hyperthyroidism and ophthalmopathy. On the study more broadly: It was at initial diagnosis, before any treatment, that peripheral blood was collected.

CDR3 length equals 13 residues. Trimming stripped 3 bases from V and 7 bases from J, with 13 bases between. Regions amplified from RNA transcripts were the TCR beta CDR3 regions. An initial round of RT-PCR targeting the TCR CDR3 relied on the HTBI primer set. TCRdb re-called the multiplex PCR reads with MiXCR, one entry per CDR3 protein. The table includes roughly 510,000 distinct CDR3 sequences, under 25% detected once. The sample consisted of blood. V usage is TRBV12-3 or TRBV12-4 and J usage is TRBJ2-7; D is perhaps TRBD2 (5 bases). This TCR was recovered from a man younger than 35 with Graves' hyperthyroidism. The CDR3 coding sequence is TGTGCCAGCAGTTTTCAGACGACGGGGGAGCAGTACTTC. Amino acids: CASSFQTTGEQYF.